Sequencing of this T cell receptor beta chain was carried out in a study of cytotoxic CD8 clonotypes in ibrutinib-treated CLL. Background on the study: The patients, about ten relapsed/refractory and approximately 14 treatment-naive, included roughly 17 who were IGHV unmutated.

Repertoires were generated with immunoSEQ multiplex PCR, while TCRdb's copy carries only in-frame clones and drops some. Among approximately 330,000 clones, 80% were seen once, and the ten largest hold 5.5% to 8%. Study-wide results and limits: Baseline clonality, above age-matched healthy donor levels, tracked circulating CD8+ T-cell counts. Public clonotypes (which were uncommon) either contracted or remained stable on treatment.

There are 15 residues in the CDR3. Germline V gene data show CDR1 as MNHEY and CDR2 as SVGAGI. J gave up 2 bases and V 4 bases, and 3 bases lay outside the gene matches. With respect to this clone: The antigen is not known.

As input for TCR beta libraries, roughly 2.1 micrograms of genomic DNA came from cryopreserved PBMCs. Sequenced here: PBMCs, sampled before ibrutinib treatment. This TCR was sampled from a human donor with chronic lymphocytic leukemia. The chain is built from TRBV6-5 and TRBJ2-2, with 8 bases fitting TRBD2. As DNA, the CDR3 is TGTGCCAGCAGTTCGACTAGCGCAAACACCGGGGAGCTGTTTTTT. Its translation is CASSSTSANTGELFF.